This T cell receptor (beta chain) came from a study of cytomegalovirus exposure and HLA in healthy donors. About the study: Ancestry clustering placed roughly 86% of some 400 genotyped donors in the Caucasian-associated cluster.

Study conclusions and caveats: Reported findings show TCR beta sequences accurately forecast HLA-A and HLA-B alleles in most subjects. Altogether, 160 or so TCR beta chains were recorded as cytomegalovirus-associated.

Vbeta (60) and Jbeta (13) primers were used in the PCR. The repertoire was sequenced with immunoSEQ multiplex PCR; TCRdb's copy has only in-frame clones and lacks some. This table has about 190,000 clones, approximately 81% appearing once. The CDR3 totals 14 residues. A note on this clone: Its antigen is currently unknown.

The rearrangement joins TRBV21-1 to TRBJ2-7; TRBD1, as called in the table, went unchecked against the DNA. TRBV21-1 is a pseudogene. The receptor was derived from a boy aged 5 to 17 in good health and CMV-seronegative. Sequencing was done on a sample of PBMCs. CDR3 nucleotide sequence: TGTGCCAGCAGAGGGGCCCACTACTCCTACGAGCAGTACTTC. It encodes CASRGAHYSYEQYF.